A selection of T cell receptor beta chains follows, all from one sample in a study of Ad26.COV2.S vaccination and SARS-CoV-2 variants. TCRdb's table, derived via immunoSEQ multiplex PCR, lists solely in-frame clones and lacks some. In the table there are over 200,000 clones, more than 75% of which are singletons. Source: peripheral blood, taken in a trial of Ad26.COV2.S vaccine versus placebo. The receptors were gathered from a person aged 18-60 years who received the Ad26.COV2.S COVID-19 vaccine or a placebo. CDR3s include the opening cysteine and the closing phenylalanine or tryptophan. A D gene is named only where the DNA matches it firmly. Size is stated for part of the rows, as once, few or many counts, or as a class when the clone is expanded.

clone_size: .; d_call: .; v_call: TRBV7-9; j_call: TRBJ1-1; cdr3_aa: CASTQSGRTEAFF; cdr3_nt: TGTGCCAGCACCCAATCTGGTCGCACTGAAGCTTTCTTT
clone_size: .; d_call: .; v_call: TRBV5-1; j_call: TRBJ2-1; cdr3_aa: CASSFYNEQFF; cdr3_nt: TGCGCCAGCAGCTTCTACAATGAGCAGTTCTTC
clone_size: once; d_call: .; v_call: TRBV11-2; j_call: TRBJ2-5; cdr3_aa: CASSLVAGRETQYF; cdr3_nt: TGTGCCAGCAGCTTAGTGGCGGGACGGGAGACCCAGTACTTC
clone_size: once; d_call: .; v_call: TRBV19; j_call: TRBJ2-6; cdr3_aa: CASSIGGANVLTF; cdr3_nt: TGTGCCAGTAGTATAGGTGGGGCCAACGTCCTGACTTTC
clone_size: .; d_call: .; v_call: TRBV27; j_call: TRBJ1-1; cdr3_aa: CASSLMVGAEAFF; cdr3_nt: TGTGCCAGCAGTTTAATGGTGGGGGCTGAAGCTTTCTTT
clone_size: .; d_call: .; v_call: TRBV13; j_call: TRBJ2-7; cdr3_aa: CASSPGQYEQYF; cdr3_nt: TGTGCCAGCAGCCCCGGACAGTACGAGCAGTACTTC
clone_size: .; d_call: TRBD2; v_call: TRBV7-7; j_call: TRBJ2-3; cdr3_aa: CASSPGGVTDTQYF; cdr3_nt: TGTGCTAGCAGCCCTGGGGGGGTGACAGATACGCAGTATTTT
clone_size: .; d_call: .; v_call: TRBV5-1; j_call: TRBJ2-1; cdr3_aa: CASSLTFNEQFF; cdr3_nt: TGCGCCAGCAGCTTGACATTCAATGAGCAGTTCTTC
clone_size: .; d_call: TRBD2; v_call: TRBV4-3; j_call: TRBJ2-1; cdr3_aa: CASSQGRWTSDYNEQFF; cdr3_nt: TGCGCCAGCAGCCAGGGACGTTGGACTAGCGATTACAATGAGCAGTTCTTC
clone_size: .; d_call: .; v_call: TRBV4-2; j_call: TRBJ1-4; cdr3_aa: CASSVGGTNEKLFF; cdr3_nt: TGTGCCAGCAGTGTCGGGGGGACTAATGAAAAACTGTTTTTT
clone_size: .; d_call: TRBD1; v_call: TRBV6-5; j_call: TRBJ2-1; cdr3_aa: CASSRQQGSYNEQFF; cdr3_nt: TGTGCCAGCAGCCGACAACAGGGGTCCTACAATGAGCAGTTCTTC
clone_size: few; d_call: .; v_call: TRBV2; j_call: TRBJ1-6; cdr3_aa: CASMGEGSSPLHF; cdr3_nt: TGTGCCAGCATGGGAGAGGGTAGTTCACCCCTCCACTTT
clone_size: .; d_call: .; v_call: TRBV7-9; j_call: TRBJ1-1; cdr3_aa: CASSSGQNTEAFF; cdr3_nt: TGTGCCAGCAGCTCGGGACAGAACACTGAAGCTTTCTTT
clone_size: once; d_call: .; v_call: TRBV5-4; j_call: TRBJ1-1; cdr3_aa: CASSLNTEAFF; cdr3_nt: TGTGCCAGCAGCTTGAACACTGAAGCTTTCTTT
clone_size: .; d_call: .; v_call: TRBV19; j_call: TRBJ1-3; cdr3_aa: CASRDKGVGNTIYF; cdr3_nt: TGTGCCAGTCGAGATAAAGGGGTAGGAAACACCATATATTTT
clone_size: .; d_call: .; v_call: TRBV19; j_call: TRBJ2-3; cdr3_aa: CASSIDLGRDNIGTQYF; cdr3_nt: TGTGCCAGTAGTATAGATCTGGGGAGGGACAATATAGGTACGCAGTATTTT
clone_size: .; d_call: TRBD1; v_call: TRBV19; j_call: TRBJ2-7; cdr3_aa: CASSNTGQGPYEQYF; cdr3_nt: TGTGCCAGTAGTAACACCGGACAGGGCCCCTACGAGCAGTACTTC
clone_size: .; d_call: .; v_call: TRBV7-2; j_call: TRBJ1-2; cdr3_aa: CASSLGSRGLYGYTF; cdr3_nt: TGTGCCAGCAGCTTAGGAAGCAGGGGATTATATGGCTACACCTTC
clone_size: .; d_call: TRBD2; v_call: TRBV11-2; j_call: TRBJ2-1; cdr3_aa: CASSSLLAESAYNEQFF; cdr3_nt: TGTGCCAGCAGCTCCTTACTAGCGGAGTCCGCCTACAATGAGCAGTTCTTC
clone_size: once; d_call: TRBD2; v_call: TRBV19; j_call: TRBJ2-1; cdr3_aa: CASSIAPSGRGNEQFF; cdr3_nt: TGTGCCAGTAGTATAGCCCCTAGCGGGAGGGGGAATGAGCAGTTCTTC
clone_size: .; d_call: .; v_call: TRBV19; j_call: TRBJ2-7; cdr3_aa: CASSYQVPPYEQYF; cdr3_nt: TGTGCCAGTAGTTATCAGGTGCCACCCTACGAGCAGTACTTC
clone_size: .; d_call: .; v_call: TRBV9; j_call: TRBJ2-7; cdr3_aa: CASSVGGEQYF; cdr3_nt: TGTGCCAGCAGCGTAGGGGGCGAGCAGTACTTC
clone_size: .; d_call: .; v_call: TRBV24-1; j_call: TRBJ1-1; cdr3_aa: CATAPGPPKEAEAFF; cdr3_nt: TGTGCCACCGCCCCGGGACCTCCCAAAGAAGCTGAAGCTTTCTTT
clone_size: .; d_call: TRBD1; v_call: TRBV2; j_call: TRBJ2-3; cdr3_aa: CASRGDRVTDTQYF; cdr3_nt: TGTGCCAGCAGGGGGGACAGGGTCACAGATACGCAGTATTTT
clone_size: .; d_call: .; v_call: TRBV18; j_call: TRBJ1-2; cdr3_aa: CASSPPGRYRDYGYTF; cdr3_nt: TGTGCCAGCTCACCACCAGGTCGTTACAGGGACTATGGCTACACCTTC
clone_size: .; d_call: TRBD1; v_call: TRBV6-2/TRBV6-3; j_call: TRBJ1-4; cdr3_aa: CASSPETGVEKLFF; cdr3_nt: TGTGCCAGCAGCCCCGAGACAGGGGTAGAAAAACTGTTTTTT
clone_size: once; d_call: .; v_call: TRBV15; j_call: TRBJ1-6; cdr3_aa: CATSRVRLGADNSPLHF; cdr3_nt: TGTGCCACCAGCAGAGTAAGACTCGGGGCGGATAATTCACCCCTCCACTTT
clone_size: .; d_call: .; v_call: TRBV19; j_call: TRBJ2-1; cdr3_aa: CASRPAVSSYNEQFF; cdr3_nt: TGTGCCAGTCGTCCGGCCGTGAGCTCCTACAATGAGCAGTTCTTC
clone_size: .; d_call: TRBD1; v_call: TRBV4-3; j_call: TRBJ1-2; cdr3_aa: CASSQDRGEHGYTF; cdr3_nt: TGCGCCAGCAGCCAAGACAGGGGGGAACATGGCTACACCTTC
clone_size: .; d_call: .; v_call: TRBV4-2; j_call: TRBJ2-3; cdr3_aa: CASSPPGSTDTQYF; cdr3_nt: TGTGCCAGCAGTCCTCCAGGGAGCACAGATACGCAGTATTTT
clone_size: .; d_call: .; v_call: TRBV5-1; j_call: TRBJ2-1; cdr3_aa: CASSLAVGYGNEQFF; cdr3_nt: TGCGCCAGCAGCTTGGCCGTTGGTTATGGGAATGAGCAGTTCTTC
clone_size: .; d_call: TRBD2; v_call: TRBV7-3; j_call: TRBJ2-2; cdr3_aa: CASSLGAGRTGELFF; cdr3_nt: TGTGCCAGCAGCTTAGGAGCGGGACGTACCGGGGAGCTGTTTTTT
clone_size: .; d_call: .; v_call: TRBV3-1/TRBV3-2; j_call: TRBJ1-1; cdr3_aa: CASSQGPNTEAFF; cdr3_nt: TGTGCCAGCAGCCAAGGCCCGAACACTGAAGCTTTCTTT
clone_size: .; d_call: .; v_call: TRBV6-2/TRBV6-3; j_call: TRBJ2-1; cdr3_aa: CASSYIVGSYNEQFF; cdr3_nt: TGTGCCAGCAGTTACATCGTGGGCAGCTACAATGAGCAGTTCTTC
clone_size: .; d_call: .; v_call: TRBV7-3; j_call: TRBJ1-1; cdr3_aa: CASSPQGGSDTEAFF; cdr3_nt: TGTGCCAGCAGCCCCCAAGGGGGATCGGACACTGAAGCTTTCTTT
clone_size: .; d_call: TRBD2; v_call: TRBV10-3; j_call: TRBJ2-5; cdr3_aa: CAISESVRGDQETQYF; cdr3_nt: TGTGCCATCAGTGAGTCGGTGCGGGGGGATCAAGAGACCCAGTACTTC
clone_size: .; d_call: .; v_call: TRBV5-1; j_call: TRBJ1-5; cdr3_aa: CASSLRLVGGRPRQPQHF; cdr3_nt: TGCGCCAGCAGCTTAAGATTAGTCGGGGGGCGCCCACGTCAGCCCCAGCATTTT
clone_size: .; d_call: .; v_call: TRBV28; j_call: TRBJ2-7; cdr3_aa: CASSLEGTAPSYEQYF; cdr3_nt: TGTGCCAGCAGTTTGGAGGGAACAGCCCCTTCCTACGAGCAGTACTTC
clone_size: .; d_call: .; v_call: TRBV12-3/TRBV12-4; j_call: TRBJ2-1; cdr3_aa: CASRGVGEQFF; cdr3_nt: TGTGCCAGCAGGGGGGTGGGTGAGCAGTTCTTC
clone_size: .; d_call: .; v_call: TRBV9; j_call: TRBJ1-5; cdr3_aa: CASSLGDIGNQPQHF; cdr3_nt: TGTGCCAGCAGCCTTGGGGACATCGGGAATCAGCCCCAGCATTTT
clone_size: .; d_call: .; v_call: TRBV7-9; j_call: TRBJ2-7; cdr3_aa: CASSRPTGAWDEQYF; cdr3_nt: TGTGCCAGCAGCCGCCCAACCGGGGCCTGGGACGAGCAGTACTTC
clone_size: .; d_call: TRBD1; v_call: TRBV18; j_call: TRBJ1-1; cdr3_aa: CASSPNRGNMNTEAFF; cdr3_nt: TGTGCCAGCTCACCAAACAGGGGAAACATGAACACTGAAGCTTTCTTT
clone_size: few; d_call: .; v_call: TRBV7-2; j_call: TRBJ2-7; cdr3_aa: CASSSRSRTVSYEQYF; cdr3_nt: TGTGCCAGCAGCTCCCGAAGCCGGACTGTCTCCTACGAGCAGTACTTC
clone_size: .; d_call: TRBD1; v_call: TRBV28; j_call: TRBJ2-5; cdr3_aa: CATRTGAETQYF; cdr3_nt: TGTGCCACCCGGACAGGAGCAGAGACCCAGTACTTC
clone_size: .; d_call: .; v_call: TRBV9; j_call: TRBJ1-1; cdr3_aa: CASSRHSAVAFF; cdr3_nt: TGTGCCAGCAGCCGGCACTCCGCTGTGGCTTTCTTT
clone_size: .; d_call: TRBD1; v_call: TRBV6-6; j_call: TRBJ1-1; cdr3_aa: CASSLGQGGITEAFF; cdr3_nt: TGTGCCAGCAGCCTAGGACAGGGGGGCATCACTGAAGCTTTCTTT
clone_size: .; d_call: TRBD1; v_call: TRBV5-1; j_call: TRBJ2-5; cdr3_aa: CASSLGGRGYQETQYF; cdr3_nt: TGCGCCAGCAGCTTGGGAGGCAGGGGGTACCAAGAGACCCAGTACTTC
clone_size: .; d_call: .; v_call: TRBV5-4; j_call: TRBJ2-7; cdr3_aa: CASSPTVASYEQYF; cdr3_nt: TGTGCCAGCAGCCCTACGGTTGCTTCCTACGAGCAGTACTTC
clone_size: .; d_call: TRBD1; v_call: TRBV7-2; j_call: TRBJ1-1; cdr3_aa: CASSLGGQAGTEAFF; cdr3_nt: TGTGCCAGCAGCTTAGGGGGACAGGCGGGGACTGAAGCTTTCTTT
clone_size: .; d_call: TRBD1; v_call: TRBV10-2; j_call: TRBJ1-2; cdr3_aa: CATHRGLFYGYTF; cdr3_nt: TGCGCCACCCACAGGGGGCTGTTCTATGGCTACACCTTC
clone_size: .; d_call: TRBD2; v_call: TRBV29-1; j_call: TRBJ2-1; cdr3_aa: CSVGHGLASGEQFF; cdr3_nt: TGCAGCGTTGGACACGGACTAGCCTCCGGGGAGCAGTTCTTC
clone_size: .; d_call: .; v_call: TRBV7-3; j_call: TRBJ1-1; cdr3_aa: CASSPTGEWGTEAFF; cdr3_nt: TGTGCCAGCAGCCCAACGGGGGAGTGGGGAACTGAAGCTTTCTTT
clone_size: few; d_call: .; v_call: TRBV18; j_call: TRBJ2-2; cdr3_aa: CASSPKADHTGELFF; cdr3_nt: TGTGCCAGCTCACCTAAAGCAGATCACACCGGGGAGCTGTTTTTT
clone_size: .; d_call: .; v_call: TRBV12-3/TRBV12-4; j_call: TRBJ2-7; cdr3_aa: CASSANSYEQYF; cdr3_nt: TGTGCCAGCAGTGCAAACTCCTACGAGCAGTACTTC
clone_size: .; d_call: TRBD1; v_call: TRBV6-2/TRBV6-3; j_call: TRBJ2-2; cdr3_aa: CASSHAGTGALRRLFF; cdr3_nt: TGTGCCAGCAGTCATGCCGGGACAGGGGCCTTGAGGAGGCTGTTTTTT
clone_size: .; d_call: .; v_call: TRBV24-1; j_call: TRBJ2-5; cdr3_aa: CATSQRAGLQETQYF; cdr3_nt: TGTGCCACCAGTCAGCGGGCGGGACTCCAAGAGACCCAGTACTTC
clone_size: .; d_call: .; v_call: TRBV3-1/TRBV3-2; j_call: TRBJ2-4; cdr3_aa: CASSQDRGQSLGPKNIQYF; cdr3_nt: TGTGCCAGCAGCCAAGATAGGGGACAATCCTTGGGGCCCAAAAACATTCAGTACTTC